Given below is one T cell receptor beta chain in context. This clonotype was observed a few times. Its antigen target is currently unknown. One base away there is no much larger clone; base qualities are not given. The sample comes from a study of T-cell reconstitution after alpha-beta-depleted transplantation in children (dated by TCRdb to the mid-2010s). Concerning the study at large: Using TCR repertoire profiling, the study quantitatively followed how T-cell immune reconstitution unfolded in children after TCRalphabeta/CD19-depleted allogeneic hematopoietic cell transplantation.

What the work shows at the level of the full study, not this receptor alone: Over subsequent months, a decline in hyperexpanded clone frequencies was noted, and after one year, T-cell counts and TCRbeta diversity were mostly ascribed to newly produced T cells. About two months after transplant, the apparently early recovery of alphabetaT-cell counts reportedly depended on just several hundred clones that had expanded rapidly and came from non-depleted graft cells. In some patients, the high TCRbeta diversity seen at day 60 was put down to recipient T cells and intrathymic progenitors that had survived conditioning.

The sample's treatment or condition label is to be understood as: allogeneic hematopoietic cell transplantation with graft depleted of TCRalphabeta T cells and CD19 B cells. Transplant recipients were children who received TCRalphabeta/CD19-depleted allogeneic hematopoietic cell grafts. Libraries were prepared through PCR. The instrument given in TCRdb is Illumina HiSeq 2500. TCR library preparation used molecular barcoding, with unique molecular identifiers applied to normalize quantification of the TCRbeta repertoire. TCRdb redid the processing of the public reads, applying fastp at Q25 and MiXCR, and retained in-frame beta chains. Each entry merges the rows of one CDR3 protein and shows their most common DNA and genes. Here the sample has roughly 790,000 distinct CDR3 sequences; 16% occur a single time. The top ten constitute 5% of the sample. The receptor's source is a male patient aged 5 to 17 who had a stem cell transplant for acute lymphoblastic leukemia, so the T cells may come from the graft donor. Source: PBMCs, mostly from graft donor cells, taken 360 days after TCRalphabeta/CD19-depleted stem cell transplant.

The CDR3 loop reads CASSPIQGVETQYF. The nucleotide sequence reads as follows: TGCGCCAGCAGCCCGATCCAGGGGGTGGAGACCCAGTACTTC. The sequence joins TRBV5-1 to TRBJ2-5, with TRBD1 identical over 7 junction bases. The germline V gene encodes CDR1 SGHRS and CDR2 YFSETQ. V and J are trimmed by 4 bases and 5 bases, and the gene matches miss 8 bases of the junction. Including the terminal cysteine and phenylalanine, the CDR3 comprises 14 residues. Only the CDR3 region is kept as DNA, spanning 42 bases read in frame from base 1.